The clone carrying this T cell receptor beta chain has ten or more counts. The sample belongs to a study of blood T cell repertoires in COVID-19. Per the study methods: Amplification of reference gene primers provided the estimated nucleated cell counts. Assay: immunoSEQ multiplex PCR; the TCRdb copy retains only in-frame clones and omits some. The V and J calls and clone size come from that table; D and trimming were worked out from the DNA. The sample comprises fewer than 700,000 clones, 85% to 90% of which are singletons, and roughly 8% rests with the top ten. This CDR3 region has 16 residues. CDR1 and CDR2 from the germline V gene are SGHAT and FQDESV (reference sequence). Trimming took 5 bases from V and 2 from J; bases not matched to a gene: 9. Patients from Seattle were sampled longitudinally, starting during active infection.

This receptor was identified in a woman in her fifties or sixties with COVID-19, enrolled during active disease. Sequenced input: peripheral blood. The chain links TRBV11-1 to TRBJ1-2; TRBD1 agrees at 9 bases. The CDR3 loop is CASSLTTTGGNYGYTF. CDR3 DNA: TGTGCCAGCAGCCTTACCACCACAGGGGGCAACTATGGCTACACCTTC.